This is a list of T cell receptor beta chains from one sample in a study of low-dose radiotherapy and immunotherapy resistance in tumors. Each CDR3 protein gets one entry after TCRdb re-called the reads with MiXCR. The sample holds over 65,000 distinct CDR3 sequences, 15% to 20% seen once. Sequencing was performed on PBMCs, taken before treatment. The source of these receptors is a male donor with prostate cancer. CDR3s include the opening cysteine and the closing phenylalanine or tryptophan. The D gene is left open where the match is weak. For some rows the clone size is stated as once, few or many, or as a class when expanded; others skip it.

clone_size: many; j_call: TRBJ1-6; v_call: TRBV23-1; d_call: NA; cdr3_aa: CASSQSTTSRPPNSPLHF; cdr3_nt: TGCGCCAGCAGTCAATCCACTACTAGTCGTCCCCCTAATTCACCCCTCCACTTT
clone_size: many; j_call: TRBJ1-4; v_call: TRBV5-5; d_call: NA; cdr3_aa: CASSLRSINEKLFF; cdr3_nt: TGTGCCAGCAGTCTCAGGTCCATTAATGAAAAACTGTTTTTT
clone_size: many; j_call: TRBJ2-7; v_call: TRBV29-1; d_call: TRBD1; cdr3_aa: CSVMDRGESEQYF; cdr3_nt: TGCAGCGTGATGGACAGGGGGGAGAGCGAGCAGTACTTC
clone_size: many; j_call: TRBJ2-5; v_call: TRBV6-2/TRBV6-3; d_call: TRBD2; cdr3_aa: CATERSSGGPRTQYF; cdr3_nt: TGTGCCACCGAAAGGTCTAGCGGGGGCCCAAGGACCCAGTACTTC
clone_size: many; j_call: TRBJ2-3; v_call: TRBV4-2; d_call: TRBD2; cdr3_aa: CASSPGPGGADTQYF; cdr3_nt: TGTGCCAGCAGCCCAGGACCGGGGGGGGCAGATACGCAGTATTTT
clone_size: many; j_call: TRBJ2-3; v_call: TRBV4-2; d_call: NA; cdr3_aa: CASSHLSDTQYF; cdr3_nt: TGTGCCAGCAGCCACCTCTCAGATACGCAGTATTTT
clone_size: many; j_call: TRBJ2-2; v_call: TRBV5-1; d_call: TRBD2; cdr3_aa: CASSLGWTSFTGELFF; cdr3_nt: TGCGCCAGCAGCTTGGGTTGGACTAGCTTCACCGGGGAGCTGTTTTTT
clone_size: NA; j_call: TRBJ2-1; v_call: TRBV4-3; d_call: NA; cdr3_aa: CASSHGTTYNEQFF; cdr3_nt: TGCGCCAGCAGCCACGGGACCACCTACAATGAGCAGTTCTTC
clone_size: many; j_call: TRBJ1-1; v_call: TRBV12-3/TRBV12-4; d_call: NA; cdr3_aa: CASSTSLNTEAFF; cdr3_nt: TGTGCCAGCAGTACCTCGTTGAACACTGAAGCTTTCTTT
clone_size: many; j_call: TRBJ2-3; v_call: TRBV5-8; d_call: TRBD1; cdr3_aa: CASSLSGSGDTGGGRTDTQYF; cdr3_nt: TGTGCCAGCAGCTTGTCCGGGTCGGGGGACACAGGGGGCGGCCGCACAGATACGCAGTATTTT
clone_size: many; j_call: TRBJ2-3; v_call: TRBV6-4; d_call: NA; cdr3_aa: CASSDGGASTDTQYF; cdr3_nt: TGTGCCAGCAGTGATGGCGGCGCTAGCACAGATACGCAGTATTTT
clone_size: many; j_call: TRBJ2-7; v_call: TRBV6-5; d_call: NA; cdr3_aa: CASSYSIGVEQYF; cdr3_nt: TGTGCCAGCAGTTACTCGATCGGAGTCGAGCAGTACTTC
clone_size: many; j_call: TRBJ2-2; v_call: TRBV12-3/TRBV12-4; d_call: NA; cdr3_aa: CASRNTGELFF; cdr3_nt: TGTGCCAGCAGAAACACCGGGGAGCTGTTTTTT
clone_size: many; j_call: TRBJ1-2; v_call: TRBV12-3/TRBV12-4; d_call: NA; cdr3_aa: CASSLRLGQRNYGYTF; cdr3_nt: TGTGCCAGCAGTTTACGCTTAGGACAGAGAAACTATGGCTACACCTTC
clone_size: many; j_call: TRBJ2-7; v_call: TRBV7-2; d_call: NA; cdr3_aa: CASRARGYEQYF; cdr3_nt: TGTGCCAGCAGGGCCAGGGGCTACGAGCAGTACTTC
clone_size: many; j_call: TRBJ2-2; v_call: TRBV3-1; d_call: NA; cdr3_aa: CASSQDRLRELFF; cdr3_nt: TGTGCCAGCAGCCAAGATCGATTGAGGGAGCTGTTTTTT
clone_size: many; j_call: TRBJ2-3; v_call: TRBV7-9; d_call: NA; cdr3_aa: CASSPEGPFNDF; cdr3_nt: TGTGCCAGCAGCCCAGAGGGCCCCTTTAATGACTTT
clone_size: many; j_call: TRBJ2-1; v_call: TRBV20-1; d_call: TRBD2; cdr3_aa: CSARGGAGAYNEQFF; cdr3_nt: TGCAGTGCTAGGGGAGGGGCGGGGGCCTACAATGAGCAGTTCTTC
clone_size: many; j_call: TRBJ2-2; v_call: TRBV7-3; d_call: NA; cdr3_aa: CASSLGLGGNTGELFF; cdr3_nt: TGTGCCAGCAGCTTAGGGTTAGGCGGTAACACCGGGGAGCTGTTTTTT
clone_size: many; j_call: TRBJ1-1; v_call: TRBV7-9; d_call: NA; cdr3_aa: CASSYGDTEAFF; cdr3_nt: TGTGCCAGCAGCTATGGAGACACTGAAGCTTTCTTT
clone_size: many; j_call: TRBJ1-2; v_call: TRBV6-2/TRBV6-3; d_call: NA; cdr3_aa: CASSRRIANYGYTF; cdr3_nt: TGTGCCAGCAGTCGGCGGATTGCTAACTATGGCTACACCTTC
clone_size: many; j_call: TRBJ2-5; v_call: TRBV29-1; d_call: TRBD2; cdr3_aa: CSTFSGGDGETQYF; cdr3_nt: TGCAGCACATTTAGCGGGGGGGATGGGGAGACCCAGTACTTC
clone_size: NA; j_call: TRBJ2-3; v_call: TRBV20-1; d_call: TRBD2; cdr3_aa: CSASGGLAGGADTQYF; cdr3_nt: TGCAGTGCCTCTGGGGGACTAGCGGGGGGGGCAGATACGCAGTATTTT
clone_size: NA; j_call: TRBJ2-3; v_call: TRBV27; d_call: TRBD1; cdr3_aa: CASSWDRLTTDTQYF; cdr3_nt: TGTGCCAGCAGTTGGGACAGACTAACCACAGATACGCAGTATTTT
clone_size: many; j_call: TRBJ2-3; v_call: TRBV27; d_call: NA; cdr3_aa: CASSALQFTDTQYF; cdr3_nt: TGTGCCAGCAGTGCCCTACAGTTCACAGATACGCAGTATTTT
clone_size: NA; j_call: TRBJ1-4; v_call: TRBV7-2; d_call: TRBD1; cdr3_aa: CASSPDRAGGELFF; cdr3_nt: TGTGCCAGCAGCCCAGACAGGGCGGGCGGAGAACTGTTTTTT
clone_size: many; j_call: TRBJ2-2; v_call: TRBV7-2; d_call: NA; cdr3_aa: CASSSGGGRTGELFF; cdr3_nt: TGTGCCAGCAGCTCTGGAGGGGGCCGGACCGGGGAGCTGTTTTTT
clone_size: many; j_call: TRBJ2-5; v_call: TRBV4-1; d_call: NA; cdr3_aa: CASSQDSYGETQYF; cdr3_nt: TGCGCCAGCAGCCAAGATAGTTATGGAGAGACCCAGTACTTC
clone_size: NA; j_call: TRBJ2-1; v_call: TRBV6-6; d_call: TRBD2; cdr3_aa: CASDPSGSYNEQFF; cdr3_nt: TGTGCCAGCGACCCTAGCGGCTCCTACAATGAGCAGTTCTTC
clone_size: many; j_call: TRBJ1-4; v_call: TRBV6-6; d_call: NA; cdr3_aa: CASSYLRHYNEKLFF; cdr3_nt: TGTGCCAGCAGTTACCTTCGGCACTATAATGAAAAACTGTTTTTT
clone_size: once; j_call: TRBJ2-7; v_call: TRBV7-9; d_call: NA; cdr3_aa: CASSLGRGPGEQYF; cdr3_nt: TGTGCCAGCAGCTTAGGCCGGGGCCCGGGCGAGCAGTACTTC
clone_size: many; j_call: TRBJ1-2; v_call: TRBV2; d_call: NA; cdr3_aa: CASNSGYTF; cdr3_nt: TGTGCCAGCAACTCAGGGTACACCTTC
clone_size: few; j_call: TRBJ2-7; v_call: TRBV5-1; d_call: TRBD2; cdr3_aa: CASSLPLAQYYEQYF; cdr3_nt: TGCGCCAGCAGCCTCCCACTAGCGCAATACTACGAGCAGTACTTC